This section outlines one T cell receptor (beta chain) sequence together with its context. Its antigen is unidentified. This sample was included in a study of CD8 T cells in ankylosing spondylitis. Study-wide results and caveats: Ankylosing spondylitis blood appeared to be characterized by a TCR beta motif of about 8 highly homologous variants. In ankylosing spondylitis patients, matched synovial fluid reportedly showed significant enrichment of disease-linked clones.

TCRdb redid the calling of the 5' RACE reads with MiXCR, one entry per CDR3 protein. The sample carries about 840,000 distinct CDR3 sequences, 12% recorded once. Trimming shortened V by 10 bases and J by 8 bases, and 23 bases separated the two germline ends. From germline, CDR1 is MNHNS and CDR2 SASEGT. The CDR3 is made up of 14 amino acids. This clonotype was sampled from a male donor with ankylosing spondylitis. The sequenced sample consisted of blood, either unsorted or a sorted T cell fraction (not recorded which). The chain uses TRBV6-1 and TRBJ1-2; tentatively, D is TRBD1 (5 bases). CDR3 sequence reads: CAILKGGDWEGYTF. The CDR3, as DNA: TGTGCCATCTTGAAAGGCGGGGACTGGGAGGGCTACACCTTC.